This TCR beta chain was captured in a study of cytomegalovirus exposure and HLA in healthy donors. Everyone who donated was a healthy bone marrow donor. The PCR was carried out with 60 Vbeta primers and 13 Jbeta primers. The table came from immunoSEQ multiplex PCR; TCRdb's copy has only in-frame clones and leaves some out. The sample holds about 300,000 clones; 86% are singletons and the top ten take 3.5% to 4.5%. Details on this clone: Its antigen is unknown.

The V end lost 0 bases, the J end lost 4 bases, and 9 bases lay between the germline ends. This CDR3 comprises 14 residues. CDR1 MGHRA and CDR2 YSYEKL come from the germline V gene. Study results and limitations: Reportedly, fewer N-insertions than the approximately 610-donor mean appeared in an Asian-associated ancestry cluster in a later analysis. A later analysis showed that HLA-associated TCR beta chains had undergone more clonal expansion than equally common others. Among the sequence variants, a highly shared cluster was likely an artifact of sequencing.

This chain connects TRBV4-1 to TRBJ1-2; the D is unclear. Sequencing was carried out using PBMCs. The receptor was derived from a man aged 40-49 years in good health and CMV-seropositive. CDR3 DNA: TGCGCCAGCAGCCAAGAAATTGTCTCCTATGGCTACACCTTC. Encoded protein: CASSQEIVSYGYTF.